This T cell receptor beta chain was recorded in a study of T cell responses to AZD1222 COVID-19 vaccine. In germline, CDR1 is SGHNT, CDR2 YENEEA. The V gene lost 3 bases and the J gene lost 4 bases, with 12 bases spanning the gap. CDR3 size: 14 residues. Note on this clone: Its antigen is as yet unknown.

The protocol was immunoSEQ multiplex PCR, while the TCRdb copy is restricted to in-frame clones and leaves out a portion. The sample lists under 130,000 clones; about 81% were seen once. Study observations and caveats: After the peak T cell response, and only then, were repertoires sampled.

The source was peripheral blood, collected on day 0 of AZD1222 vaccination. The rearrangement uses TRBV11-3 and TRBJ1-2; the D gene is possibly TRBD1 (5 bases). This receptor was identified in an adult in good health. CDR3 DNA sequence: TGTGCCAGCAGCTTTTCGCAGGGAGCCTATGGCTACACCTTC. It codes for CASSFSQGAYGYTF.